This T cell receptor (beta chain) emerged from a study of shared clonotypes between healthy human individuals. Study background: Donor ages ranged 18 to 49 years: a couple of women, a few men.

Trimming took off 2 bases at V and 2 bases at J, with 13 bases between the two ends. This CDR3 has 16 amino acids. The germline CDR1 and CDR2 sequences are SGDLS and YYNGEE. This clone is a singleton in its sample. The sample contains more than one DNA sequence encoding this CDR3. Splitting the CD4+ cells yielded a CD45RA+ naive subset and a CD45RA-negative memory subset. Deep was the level used in running the assay. Method: immunoSEQ multiplex PCR; TCRdb's copy keeps in-frame clones and lacks some. In the table there are roughly 2.2 million clones, 93% of which are singletons. This rearrangement joins TRBV9 to TRBJ2-2; D might be TRBD1 or TRBD2, each matching 5 bases. Input material: naive CD4+ T cells from PBMCs. Subset in this sample: CD45RA+ positively selected. The receptor was derived from a man aged 18 to 29 in good health. Some clones in this sample may be carry-over from other donors' samples. CDR3 DNA sequence: TGTGCCAGCAGCGTCCTAGGGACCGGCAACACCGGGGAGCTGTTTTTT. It translates to CASSVLGTGNTGELFF.